The clone carrying this TCR beta chain was recorded once. Trimming took 6 bases from V and 5 from J; bases not matched to a gene: 8. The CDR3 has 14 residues. The germline gives CDR1 MNHEY, CDR2 SVGAGI. This record comes from a study of lymphopenia after photon versus proton radiotherapy. Assay: immunoSEQ multiplex PCR; the TCRdb copy retains only in-frame clones and omits some. Of about 70,000 clones detected, approximately 87% appear once; the ten largest clones hold about a tenth. The TCR originated in an elderly man with esophageal cancer. The chain links TRBV6-5 to TRBJ2-3; 7 bases line up with TRBD1. Sequenced material: peripheral blood, taken from a patient treated with proton-based radiotherapy. The CDR3 nucleotides are TGTGCCAGCAGCTCCGACAGGGCAGGAGATACGCAGTATTTT. Amino acid sequence: CASSSDRAGDTQYF.